This section outlines one T cell receptor (beta chain) sequence together with its context. This record comes from a study of blood T cell repertoires in COVID-19. There are 15 residues in the CDR3. Trimming stripped 1 base from V and 1 base from J, with 10 bases between. Germline CDR1 LNHDA, CDR2 SQIVND (reference sequence). Original processing methods: Estimation of nucleated cell counts was performed using reference gene primer amplification. Measured with immunoSEQ multiplex PCR; TCRdb has only the in-frame clones, and not every one. V, J and clone size are those of that table, while D and trimming were read from the DNA. The table lists roughly 370,000 clones, approximately 87% of them singletons, with approximately 10% in the top ten.

J is TRBJ1-1 and V is TRBV19; D is undetermined. Sequencing input: PBMCs or T cells enriched from blood (not recorded which). This sequence was found in a woman between 50 and 59 years old who had recovered from COVID-19. The CDR3 coding sequence is TGTGCCAGTAGTATAGTGGGCAGAGAGAACACTGAAGCTTTCTTT. This codes for CASSIVGRENTEAFF.